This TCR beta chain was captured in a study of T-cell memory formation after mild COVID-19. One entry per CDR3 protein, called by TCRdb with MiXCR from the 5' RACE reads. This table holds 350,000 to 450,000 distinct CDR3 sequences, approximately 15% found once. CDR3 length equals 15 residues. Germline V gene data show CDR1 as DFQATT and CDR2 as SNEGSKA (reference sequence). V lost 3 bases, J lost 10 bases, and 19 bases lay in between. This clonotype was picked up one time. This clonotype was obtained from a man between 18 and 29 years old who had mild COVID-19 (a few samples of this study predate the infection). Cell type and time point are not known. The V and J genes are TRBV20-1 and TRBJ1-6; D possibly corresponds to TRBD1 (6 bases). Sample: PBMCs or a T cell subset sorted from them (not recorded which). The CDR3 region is CSASKGSGAVSPLHF. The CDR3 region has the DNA TGCAGTGCTAGTAAGGGGTCAGGGGCAGTGTCACCCCTCCACTTT.